The 21 T cell receptor beta chains given below trace back to one sample, sequenced in a study of OX40 agonist ivuxolimab in advanced cancers. Method: immunoSEQ multiplex PCR; TCRdb's copy keeps in-frame clones and lacks some. The repertoire includes 30,000 to 40,000 clones, roughly 87% of them detected once, and about 35% sits in the top ten. Sample: CD4+ or CD8+ T cells sorted from blood, taken in a trial of the OX40 agonist ivuxolimab. The receptors derive from an adult with an advanced solid tumor such as melanoma, head and neck, liver or kidney cancer.

DNA for the CDR3: TGTGCCAGCAGTGAAGACGCGGCTACCAACCCGTCAACTAATGAAAAACTGTTTTTT. Its translation: CASSEDAATNPSTNEKLFF. The rearrangement links TRBV6-1 to TRBJ1-4, with D unresolved. The germline CDR1 and CDR2 sequences are MNHNS and SASEGT. The CDR3 sequence is 19 residues long. The V and J ends lost 1 base and 0 bases respectively, with 18 bases between them.

This chain joins TRBV6-9 and TRBJ2-2; D not resolved. The CDR3 consists of 13 residues. Germline CDR1 reads MNHGY; CDR2 reads SVAAGI. V was cut by 4 bases and J by 5 bases, with 8 bases left in between. CDR3 sequence reads: CASSFQETGELFF. For the CDR3, the DNA is TGTGCCAGCAGTTTTCAGGAGACCGGGGAGCTGTTTTTT.

The chain uses TRBV27 and TRBJ2-1; 12 nucleotides align to TRBD2. The CDR3 spans 16 residues. CDR1 is MNHEY, CDR2 SMNVEV, per germline (reference sequence). Unmatched junction bases numbered 6, after V lost 3 bases and J lost 6 bases. CDR3 in amino acids: CASSFSSGRAPNEQFF. The CDR3 DNA sequence: TGTGCCAGCAGTTTCTCTAGCGGGAGGGCCCCCAATGAGCAGTTCTTC.

The rearrangement links TRBV18 to TRBJ2-7; TRBD1 agrees at 7 bases. CDR1 is KGHSH, CDR2 LQKENI, per germline. CDR3 length: 13 amino acids. V dropped 3 bases and J dropped 4; count of bases not matched to a gene: 3. CDR3 sequence: CASSPDRRYEQYF. The DNA for the CDR3 is TGTGCCAGCTCACCGGACAGGAGGTACGAGCAGTACTTC.

The chain recombines TRBV6-6 with TRBJ1-6; D is uncertain. The CDR3 has 14 amino acids. Germline V gene sequence: CDR1 MNHNY, CDR2 SVGAGI (reference sequence). V gave up 2 bases and J gave up 5 bases, with 7 bases separating them. The CDR3 DNA reads as TGTGCCAGCAGTTACGAAGGGAATAATTCACCCCTCCACTTT. Its protein product is CASSYEGNNSPLHF.

This rearrangement joins TRBV7-9 to TRBJ2-2, with D perhaps TRBD1 (6 bases). Germline V lookup: CDR1 SEHNR, CDR2 FQNEAQ (reference sequence). The CDR3 totals 14 residues. V was trimmed by 5 bases and J by 2 bases, leaving 9 bases between them. The CDR3 sequence is CASSPDSNTGELFF. Written as DNA, the CDR3 is TGTGCCAGCAGCCCGGACAGTAACACCGGGGAGCTGTTTTTT.

V gene TRBV12-5 combines with J gene TRBJ1-5; 8 bases map to TRBD1. There are 17 residues in the CDR3. Germline loops: CDR1 LGHNT, CDR2 FRNRAP. Losses at the gene ends were 0 bases for V and 5 bases for J; bases not matched to a gene: 9. CDR3 coding DNA: TGTGCTAGTGGTTTGGTCTACGGACAGGGATTCGATCAGCCCCAGCATTTT. Amino acids: CASGLVYGQGFDQPQHF.

The J gene is TRBJ2-3, the V gene TRBV5-4; the D gene is possibly TRBD2 (6 bases). In germline, CDR1 is SGHNT, CDR2 YYREEE (reference sequence). Trimming left V 2 bases short and J 5 bases short, with 12 bases between. This CDR3 is 14 amino acids long. The CDR3 protein is CASSFAGGRDTQYF. The CDR3 DNA sequence: TGTGCCAGCAGCTTTGCCGGAGGGCGAGATACGCAGTATTTT.

V gene TRBV5-1 combines with J gene TRBJ1-1; D possibly corresponds to TRBD1 (6 bases). The germline V gene has CDR1 SGHRS and CDR2 YFSETQ. Trimming pared 5 bases from V and 4 bases from J, leaving 15 bases between. The CDR3 covers 14 residues. The CDR3 is CASRPGGAGTEAFF. CDR3 in DNA: TGCGCCAGCAGGCCCGGGGGGGCGGGCACTGAAGCTTTCTTT. Full variable domain (remainder filled in from reference TRBV5-1 and TRBJ1-1): KAGVTQTPRYLIKTRGQQVTLSCSPISGHRSVSWYQQTPGQGLQFLFEYFSETQRNKGNFPGRFSGRQFSNSRSEMNVSTLELGDSALYLCASRPGGAGTEAFFGQGTRLTVV.

The V and J genes are TRBV7-6 and TRBJ2-2; perhaps TRBD2 as D (5 bases). The CDR3 sequence is 16 residues long. Trimming took off 0 bases at V and 6 bases at J, with 14 bases between the two ends. The germline CDR1 and CDR2 sequences are SGHVS and FNYEAQ. DNA for the CDR3: TGTGCCAGCAGCTTAGCGTATAGTGGCGGGCCCGGGGAGCTGTTTTTT. Amino acids: CASSLAYSGGPGELFF.

The rearrangement links TRBV2 to TRBJ2-7; 7 nucleotides match TRBD1. The CDR3 sequence is 15 residues long. The V and J ends lost 6 bases and 0 bases, in that order; junction bases with no gene match: 8. Germline CDR1 is SNHLY and CDR2 is FYNNEI. The DNA for the CDR3 is TGTGCCAGCAGAGCTAAGACAGGGAACTCCTACGAGCAGTACTTC. It codes for CASRAKTGNSYEQYF.

The chain links TRBV29-1 to TRBJ2-7, with a possible D match to TRBD2 (5 bases). Trimming cost V 0 bases and J 8 bases, with 8 bases left between them. Germline CDR1 and CDR2: SQVTM and ANQGSEA. The CDR3 is 11 residues long. CDR3 region: CSVEDPTKQYF. The CDR3 DNA reads TGCAGCGTTGAAGATCCGACTAAGCAGTACTTC.

The gene calls are TRBV19 and TRBJ1-3; D call uncertain. The V and J ends lost 3 bases and 0 bases respectively, with 3 bases between them. This CDR3 spans 13 amino acids. CDR1 is LNHDA, CDR2 SQIVND, per germline (reference sequence). The CDR3: CASSIPSGNTIYF. The DNA of the CDR3 is TGTGCCAGTAGTATCCCCTCTGGAAACACCATATATTTT.

The V and J genes are TRBV28 and TRBJ2-1; 7 bases are a match to TRBD2. Germline CDR1 MDHEN, CDR2 SYDVKM. CDR3 size: 15 residues. Trimming cost V 5 bases and J 0 bases; bases outside gene matches: 4. The CDR3 coding sequence is TGTGCCAGCAGTGGGAGCGGGATCTCCTACAATGAGCAGTTCTTC. Encoded protein: CASSGSGISYNEQFF.

This chain joins TRBV19 and TRBJ2-7; TRBD2 is a possible D gene (7 bases). V lost 7 bases and J lost 5, with 15 bases in between. CDR3 length: 13 amino acids. Germline CDR1 and CDR2: LNHDA and SQIVND (reference sequence). The CDR3 sequence: CASTIGGRDEQYF. The CDR3 bases are TGTGCCAGTACCATCGGGGGGCGCGACGAGCAGTACTTC. The variable domain in full, with the rest retrieved from reference TRBV19 and TRBJ2-7, is DGGITQSPKYLFRKEGQNVTLSCEQNLNHDAMYWYRQDPGQGLRLIYYSQIVNDFQKGDIAEGYSVSREKKESFPLTVTSAQKNPTAFYLCASTIGGRDEQYFGPGTRLTVT.

The CDR3 is CATSRWGESNEQYF. CDR3 sequence (DNA): TGTGCCACCAGCAGATGGGGGGAAAGCAACGAGCAGTACTTC. The chain joins TRBV15 to TRBJ2-7; D possibly corresponds to TRBD2 (6 bases). The germline V and J ends were trimmed by 2 bases and 5 bases, with 13 bases remaining between them. Germline CDR1 is LNHNV and CDR2 is YYDKDF (reference sequence). The CDR3 totals 14 residues.

The rearrangement uses TRBV2 and TRBJ2-4, with no clear D. CDR1 and CDR2 from the germline V gene are SNHLY and FYNNEI. V was cut by 4 bases and J by 0 bases, with 16 bases left in between. The CDR3 is 17 residues long. DNA of the CDR3: TGTGCCAGCAGTGCGAGAATATCAAGGGTAGCCAAAAACATTCAGTACTTC. The encoded protein is CASSARISRVAKNIQYF. The whole variable domain, remainder taken from reference TRBV2 and TRBJ2-4, is EPEVTQTPSHQVTQMGQEVILRCVPISNHLYFYWYRQILGQKVEFLVSFYNNEISEKSEIFDDQFSVERPDGSNFTLKIRSTKLEDSAMYFCASSARISRVAKNIQYFGAGTRLSVL.

The rearrangement uses TRBV13 and TRBJ2-7, with a possible D match to TRBD2 (7 bases). Germline V gene sequence: CDR1 PRHDT, CDR2 FYEKMQ (reference sequence). V gave up 4 bases and J gave up 2 bases, with 12 bases separating them. There are 14 residues in the CDR3. The CDR3 DNA is TGTGCCAGCAGCTCGGACAGCGGGGCCTACGAGCAGTACTTC. Translated: CASSSDSGAYEQYF.

The chain uses TRBV19 and TRBJ2-7; TRBD1 matches 10 bases. Germline CDR1 LNHDA, CDR2 SQIVND (reference sequence). The CDR3 consists of 15 residues. Unmatched junction bases numbered 4, after V lost 5 bases and J lost 0 bases. In nucleotides, the CDR3 is TGTGCCAGTAGTGTGGGGACAGGGGTCTCCTACGAGCAGTACTTC. As protein: CASSVGTGVSYEQYF.

This clone was counted a single time. The rearrangement uses TRBV4-1 and TRBJ2-5; D perhaps matches TRBD1 (6 bases). The V and J ends lost 4 bases and 0 bases respectively, with 12 bases between them. CDR1 is MGHRA, CDR2 YSYEKL, per germline. The CDR3 is 15 residues long. The CDR3 here is CASSLRQAYQETQYF. The CDR3 nucleotides are TGCGCCAGCAGCCTCCGACAGGCGTACCAAGAGACCCAGTACTTC.

The gene calls are TRBV28 and TRBJ2-7; tentatively, D is TRBD1 (5 bases). The germline gives CDR1 MDHEN, CDR2 SYDVKM. Trimming removed 7 bases from V and 3 bases from J, with 16 bases in between. The CDR3 has 14 residues. CDR3 nucleotides: TGTGCCAGCAAACTGGGGCATTCCCTCTACGAGCAGTACTTC. It encodes CASKLGHSLYEQYF.